These 23 T cell receptor beta chains were all obtained from the same sample, sequenced in a study of CD8 T cells in ankylosing spondylitis. General study points: Within ankylosing spondylitis blood, a TCR beta motif made up of several highly homologous variants appeared to be characteristic.

One entry per CDR3 protein results from TCRdb running MiXCR on the 5' RACE reads. This table has about 390,000 distinct CDR3 sequences, about a fifth appearing once. Their specific antigens are unknown. Sequencing input: blood, either unsorted or a sorted T cell fraction (not recorded which). The source of these receptors is a male donor with ankylosing spondylitis.

V gene TRBV6-1 combines with J gene TRBJ2-3, with TRBD2 as a possible D gene (6 bases). The V gene lost 6 bases and the J gene lost 3 bases, with 10 bases spanning the gap. CDR1 and CDR2 (germline): MNHNS, SASEGT. This CDR3 contains 13 residues. Written as DNA, the CDR3 is TGTGCCAGCAGGGAGGAGGGTACAGATACGCAGTATTTT. It translates to CASREEGTDTQYF.

This clonotype has a handful of counts. The chain recombines TRBV7-2 with TRBJ2-1, with 10 bases fitting TRBD2. Per the germline V gene, CDR1 is SGHTA and CDR2 is FQGNSA. Trimming at V came to 5 bases and at J to 2 bases, leaving 6 bases not matched to a gene. The CDR3 is made up of 16 amino acids. The DNA of the CDR3 is TGTGCCAGCAGCCAGAGGACTAGCGGAACCTACAATGAGCAGTTCTTC. The encoded protein is CASSQRTSGTYNEQFF.

The gene calls are TRBV6-5 and TRBJ1-2, with D possibly TRBD1 on 5 matching bases. Trimming left V 0 bases short and J 2 bases short, with 10 bases between. CDR3 size: 15 residues. The V gene's germline CDR1 is MNHEY and CDR2 SVGAGI. CDR3 amino acids: CASSYSTGANYGYTF. For the CDR3, the DNA is TGTGCCAGCAGTTACTCCACAGGAGCAAACTATGGCTACACCTTC.

This clonotype turned up a few times. The chain recombines TRBV12-3 or TRBV12-4 with TRBJ2-1; the match to TRBD1 covers 10 bases. The CDR3 has 15 residues. J gave up 5 bases and V 6 bases, and 7 bases lay outside the gene matches. The CDR3 coding sequence is TGTGCCAGCAGACCGGACAGGGGGAGCAACAATGAGCAGTTCTTC. It encodes CASRPDRGSNNEQFF.

This chain links TRBV20-1 with TRBJ2-1, with D hard to call. Germline CDR1 is DFQATT and CDR2 is SNEGSKA (reference sequence). The CDR3 extends over 15 amino acids. The ends were cut back, 0 bases at V and 7 bases at J, with 16 bases in the middle. The CDR3 DNA follows: TGCAGTGCTAGAGATGGAGTGGGGATTCGTAATGAGCAGTTCTTC. This sequence encodes CSARDGVGIRNEQFF.

The gene calls are TRBV6-1 and TRBJ2-3; 8 nucleotides align to TRBD2. The CDR3 extends over 16 amino acids. Germline V lookup: CDR1 MNHNS, CDR2 SASEGT. The V gene end was trimmed by 5 bases and the J gene end by 2 bases; junction bases not matched to a gene: 9. The CDR3 nucleotides read TGTGCCAGCAGTCCTTGGATAGCGGGGTACACAGATACGCAGTATTTT. It translates to CASSPWIAGYTDTQYF.

The chain carries TRBV27 and TRBJ2-5, with 11 bases matching TRBD2. This CDR3 spans 14 amino acids. The ends lost 6 bases at V and 4 bases at J; junction bases unmatched: 4. The V gene's germline CDR1 is MNHEY and CDR2 SMNVEV (reference sequence). The CDR3 DNA is TGTGCCAGCAGAGGTCTAGCGGGAGGAGAGACCCAGTACTTC. It codes for CASRGLAGGETQYF.

The sample holds a few counts of this clonotype. This chain links TRBV11-2 with TRBJ2-2; 8 nucleotides agree with TRBD2. The germline V gene has CDR1 SGHAT and CDR2 FQNNGV. The CDR3 loop spans 15 amino acids. The V segment lost 2 bases and the J segment 4 bases; nucleotides outside the gene matches: 3. The CDR3 region is CASSLPGLVTGELFF. The DNA for the CDR3 is TGTGCCAGCAGCTTACCGGGACTAGTCACCGGGGAGCTGTTTTTT.

This clonotype has only a few counts. The V call is TRBV12-3 or TRBV12-4, the J call TRBJ1-1; D is unresolved. The CDR3 sequence is 14 residues long. V lost 3 bases, J lost 1 base, and 9 bases lay in between. The CDR3 nucleotides read TGTGCCAGCAGTTTCTCGGCAGCGAACACTGAAGCTTTCTTT. Protein: CASSFSAANTEAFF.

This clonotype was counted many times. This chain links TRBV5-1 with TRBJ2-1; 9 bases are shared with TRBD1. CDR1 and CDR2 (germline): SGHRS, YFSETQ. The CDR3 contains 15 residues. V lost 0 bases, J lost 3 bases, and 1 base stayed unmatched. The CDR3 protein is CASSLEGQGYNEQFF. CDR3 nucleotide sequence: TGCGCCAGCAGCTTGGAGGGACAGGGCTACAATGAGCAGTTCTTC.

This chain links TRBV18 with TRBJ1-3; tentative D call: TRBD1 (6 bases). Trimming pared 3 bases from V and 9 bases from J, leaving 21 bases between. The CDR3 length is 16 residues. CDR1 is KGHSH and CDR2 is LQKENI in the germline V gene. The CDR3 is CASSPQGTIVDGTIYF. CDR3 coding DNA: TGTGCCAGCTCACCGCAGGGGACAATTGTCGACGGCACCATATATTTT.

This clonotype turned up a few times. J is TRBJ1-5 and V is TRBV29-1; 8 bases line up with TRBD1. With 7 bases clipped from V and 2 bases from J, the junction kept 4 bases outside the gene matches. The CDR3 consists of 13 residues. Germline V gives CDR1 SQVTM, CDR2 ANQGSEA. The CDR3 nucleotides read TGCAGCGCCGCGACAGGGGGCAATCAGCCCCAGCATTTT. This gives the protein CSAATGGNQPQHF.

This clonotype has a handful of counts. V usage is TRBV2 and J usage is TRBJ2-7; TRBD1 is a possible D gene (5 bases). V lost 6 bases to trimming and J lost 7 bases, with 16 bases between them. Germline values: CDR1 SNHLY, CDR2 FYNNEI. This CDR3 region has 13 residues. CDR3 DNA sequence: TGTGCCAGCAGAGTAACAGGAGTCGGAGAGCAGTACTTC. Translated: CASRVTGVGEQYF. The full variable domain, completed using reference TRBV2 and TRBJ2-7, is EPEVTQTPSHQVTQMGQEVILRCVPISNHLYFYWYRQILGQKVEFLVSFYNNEISEKSEIFDDQFSVERPDGSNFTLKIRSTKLEDSAMYFCASRVTGVGEQYFGPGTRLTVT.

This clonotype appeared a few times. This rearrangement joins TRBV29-1 to TRBJ2-7, with 8 positions matching TRBD1. This CDR3 comprises 15 residues. Germline values: CDR1 SQVTM, CDR2 ANQGSEA. Trimming removed 4 bases from V and 1 base from J; junction bases left unmatched: 9. CDR3 in DNA: TGCAGCGTTGTTCGAGACAGGGGTGCTTCCTACGAGCAGTACTTC. It is translated as CSVVRDRGASYEQYF.

V usage is TRBV7-6 and J usage is TRBJ2-1; possible D gene TRBD2, 6 bases. V dropped 5 bases and J dropped 9 bases, with 20 bases sitting between them. Germline CDR1 is SGHVS and CDR2 is FNYEAQ. The length of the CDR3 is 15 residues. In nucleotides, the CDR3 is TGTGCCAGCAGCCCGCGTTGGAGGGTCCCCGGTGAGCAGTTCTTC. This encodes CASSPRWRVPGEQFF.

This clonotype was recorded a few times. The genes are TRBV12-3 or TRBV12-4 and TRBJ2-2; TRBD2 matches at 10 bases. The CDR3 totals 15 residues. With V trimmed by 6 bases and J by 7 bases, 8 bases remained unmatched. CDR3: CASRAGLASIGELFF. The CDR3 bases are TGTGCCAGCAGGGCGGGACTAGCGAGCATCGGGGAGCTGTTTTTT.

As concerns this clonotype: One base away lies a much larger clone, so this may be a sequencing read error. Given the absence of the conserved phenylalanine or tryptophan at the CDR3 end, a read error is likely. J is TRBJ2-7 and V is TRBV12-3 or TRBV12-4; TRBD2 agrees at 9 bases. The CDR3 sequence is 15 residues long. J lost 1 base, V lost 2 bases, and 3 bases had no gene match. CDR3 in DNA: TGTGCCAGCAGTTTAACAGCGGGAGGTTCCTACGAGCAGTACTAC. Protein: CASSLTAGGSYEQYY.

V and J are TRBV29-1 and TRBJ2-7; D not resolved. This CDR3 comprises 14 residues. Trimming stripped 4 bases from V and 0 bases from J, with 13 bases between. Germline CDR1 reads SQVTM; CDR2 reads ANQGSEA. CDR3 sequence (DNA): TGCAGCGTTGCATTCTACAAGAGCTCCTACGAGCAGTACTTC. Translation gives CSVAFYKSSYEQYF.

This chain joins TRBV7-9 and TRBJ2-5; possible D gene TRBD1, 5 bases. Trimming cost V 5 bases and J 4 bases, with 14 bases left between them. The CDR3 has 14 amino acids. From germline, CDR1 is SEHNR and CDR2 FQNEAQ (reference sequence). The CDR3 nucleotides are TGTGCCAGCAGCCGAGGAACAGGTCTAGAGACCCAGTACTTC. It yields the protein CASSRGTGLETQYF.

This rearrangement joins TRBV6-2 or TRBV6-3 to TRBJ2-5; 11 bases fit TRBD1. Germline trimming cut 5 bases from V and 5 bases from J; bases unmatched to any gene: 10. This CDR3 comprises 16 residues. Per germline, CDR1 MNHEY and CDR2 SVGEGT. The DNA for the CDR3 is TGTGCCAGCAGTCAGACCCGGACAGGGGGCTTGGAGACCCAGTACTTC. This codes for CASSQTRTGGLETQYF.

The rearrangement uses TRBV20-1 and TRBJ2-1; 10 bases map to TRBD2. The trim removed 3 bases at V and 7 bases at J, leaving 6 bases unmatched. The CDR3 is 14 amino acids. Germline CDR1 DFQATT, CDR2 SNEGSKA (reference sequence). The CDR3, as DNA: TGCAGTGCTAGCAGCGGGAGGGCGAGGAATGAGCAGTTCTTC. It specifies CSASSGRARNEQFF.

This clonotype has only a few counts. The J gene is TRBJ2-7, the V gene TRBV20-1; D is ambiguous. The CDR3 has 14 residues. Germline-derived CDR1 and CDR2 are DFQATT and SNEGSKA (reference sequence). Trimming pared 3 bases from V and 7 bases from J, leaving 19 bases between. CDR3 nucleotide sequence: TGCAGTGCTAGTAGACCAGATCCCTACGATGAGCAGTACTTC. This encodes CSASRPDPYDEQYF.

V is TRBV7-6 and J is TRBJ1-1, with unresolved D. The ends were cut back, 5 bases at V and 1 base at J, with 8 bases in the middle. The CDR3 runs to 13 residues. Germline V gene lookup returns CDR1 SGHVS and CDR2 FNYEAQ. The CDR3 is CASSKRANTEAFF. CDR3 DNA sequence: TGTGCCAGCAGCAAGCGGGCGAACACTGAAGCTTTCTTT.